This T cell receptor beta chain stems from a study of T-cell reconstitution after alpha-beta-depleted transplantation in children. Findings of the study overall: Diversity and T-cell counts at one year after transplant derived mostly from new T cells. After transplant, at about two months, alpha-beta T cells were reportedly derived from several hundred expanded graft clones.

The CDR3 consists of 14 residues. The V and J ends lost 9 bases and 4 bases, in that order; junction bases with no gene match: 11. A word on this clonotype: Its antigen is not identified. A single base separates this from a much larger clone, so it may be a read error.

Researchers prepared the TCRbeta library using unique molecular identifiers, the study reports. TCRdb re-called the PCR reads through MiXCR, storing one row per CDR3 protein. The sample lists about 440,000 distinct CDR3 sequences, roughly two fifths occurring once. The chain employs TRBV12-3 or TRBV12-4 and TRBJ2-7; the match to TRBD1 covers 8 bases. This TCR was recovered from a girl aged 2-10 years with aplastic anemia, due to receive a stem cell transplant. Material: PBMCs, obtained before TCRalphabeta/CD19-depleted stem cell transplant. CDR3 residues: CARSRQGRNYEQYF. CDR3 DNA: TGTGCCAGAAGTAGACAGGGGCGCAATTACGAGCAGTACTTC.